This T cell receptor (beta chain) originates from a study of blood T cell repertoires in COVID-19. About the research overall: Acute and convalescent COVID-19 samples came from the United States, Italy and Spain. The cDNA or gDNA used as material had been derived from T cells, B-cell-depleted T cells, or PBMCs.

The CDR3 totals 17 residues. V shed 0 bases and J 2 bases; nucleotides not matched to a gene: 8. Per the germline V gene, CDR1 is SGDLS and CDR2 is YYNGEE. Per the authors' pipeline: Reference gene primer amplification in the assay estimated nucleated cell counts. TCRdb's copy holds only in-frame clones and misses some; the assay was immunoSEQ multiplex PCR. V and J calls and clone size come straight from that table; D and trimming were deduced from the DNA. The table includes roughly 32,000 clones, 85% to 95% detected once. Sequencing used peripheral blood. V gene TRBV9 combines with J gene TRBJ1-1, with 9 bases lining up with TRBD1. This receptor was taken from a male donor with active COVID-19. DNA of the CDR3: TGTGCCAGCAGCGTAGAACAGGGGGCTCCTATTAACACTGAAGCTTTCTTT. Translation gives CASSVEQGAPINTEAFF.